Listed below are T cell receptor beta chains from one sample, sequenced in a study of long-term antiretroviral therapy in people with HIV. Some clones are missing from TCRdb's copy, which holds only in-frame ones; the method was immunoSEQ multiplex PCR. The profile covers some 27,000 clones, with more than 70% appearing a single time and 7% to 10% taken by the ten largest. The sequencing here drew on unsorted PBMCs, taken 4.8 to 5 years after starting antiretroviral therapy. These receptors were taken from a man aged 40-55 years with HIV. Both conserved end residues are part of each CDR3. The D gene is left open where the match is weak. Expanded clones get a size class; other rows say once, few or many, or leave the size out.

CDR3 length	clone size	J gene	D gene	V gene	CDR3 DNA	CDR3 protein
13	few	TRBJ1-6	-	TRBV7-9	TGTGCCAGCAGCCCGGGGGCGGCCTCACTCCTCCACTTT	CASSPGAASLLHF
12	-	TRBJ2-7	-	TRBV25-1	TGTGCCAGCCGGGACGTCTCCTACGAGCAGTACTTC	CASRDVSYEQYF
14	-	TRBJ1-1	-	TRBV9	TGTGCCAGCAGCCCCAGCCAGGGAGAAACTGAAGCTTTCTTT	CASSPSQGETEAFF
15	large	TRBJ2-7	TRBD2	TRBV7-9	TGTGCCAGCAGCTTCAGCGGGGGTCCCTCCTACGAGCAGTACTTC	CASSFSGGPSYEQYF
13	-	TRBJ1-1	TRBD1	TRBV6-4	TGTGCCAGCAGTGACTCAGGGCCAGGGGGGGCATTCTTT	CASSDSGPGGAFF
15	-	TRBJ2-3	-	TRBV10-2	TGCGCCACCAGCCAGCAAGGGGGGACGGCAGATACGCAGTATTTT	CATSQQGGTADTQYF
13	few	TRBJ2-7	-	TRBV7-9	TGTGCCAGCAGCCGCACTGGACTTTACGAGCAGTACTTC	CASSRTGLYEQYF
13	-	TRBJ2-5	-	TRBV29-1	TGCAGCGTTGAATCTGCTAGACAAGAGACCCAGTACTTC	CSVESARQETQYF
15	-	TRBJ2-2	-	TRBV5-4	TGTGCCAGCAGCCGACAGGATTCGAACACCGGGGAGCTGTTTTTT	CASSRQDSNTGELFF
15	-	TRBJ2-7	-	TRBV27	TGTGCCAGCAGTACCGGGACGGGAGCTACCTACGAGCAGTACTTC	CASSTGTGATYEQYF
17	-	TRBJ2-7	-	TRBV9	TGTGCCAGCAGCGCGGATTTCGGGCAGGGGAGCTCCTACGAGCAGTACTTC	CASSADFGQGSSYEQYF
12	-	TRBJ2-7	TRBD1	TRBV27	TGTGCCAGCAGGGCAGGGACAGGCGAGCAGTACTTC	CASRAGTGEQYF
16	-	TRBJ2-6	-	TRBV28	TGTGCCAGCGAACTGGCGGGGAGCTCTGGGGCCAACGTCCTGACTTTC	CASELAGSSGANVLTF
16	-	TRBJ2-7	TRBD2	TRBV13	TGTGCCAGCAGCTTCAGACTAGCGGGGGTTTCCTACGAGCAGTACTTC	CASSFRLAGVSYEQYF
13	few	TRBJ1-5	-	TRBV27	TGTGCCAGCAGTTTAGGACGAAGTCAGCCCCAGCATTTT	CASSLGRSQPQHF
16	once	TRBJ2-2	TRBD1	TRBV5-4	TGTGCCAGCACCATAATGCAGGGGGCGCGAACCGGGGAGCTGTTTTTT	CASTIMQGARTGELFF
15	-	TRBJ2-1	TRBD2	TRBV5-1	TGCGCCAGCAGCTTGCGGCGGGAGGGCCTCGGTGAGCAGTTCTTC	CASSLRREGLGEQFF
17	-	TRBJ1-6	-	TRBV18	TGTGCCAGCTCACCCCTGCCAAGACAGGCAGAGAATTCACCCCTCCACTTT	CASSPLPRQAENSPLHF
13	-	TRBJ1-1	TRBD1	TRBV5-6	TGTGCCAGCAGTTCTACAGGGGCCTATGAAGCTTTCTTT	CASSSTGAYEAFF
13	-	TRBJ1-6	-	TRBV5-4	TGTGCGGGAGGGCACGACTATAATTCACCCCTCCACTTT	CAGGHDYNSPLHF
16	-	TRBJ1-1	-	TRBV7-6	TGTGCCAGCAGCCCCCGCCCGACAGGATTGAACACTGAAGCTTTCTTT	CASSPRPTGLNTEAFF
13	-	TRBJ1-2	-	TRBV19	TGTGCCAGTAGTCCTCACGTCCCGGATGGCTACACCTTC	CASSPHVPDGYTF
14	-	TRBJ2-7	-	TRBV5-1	TGCGCCAGCAGCTTGTACAACCCTCCCTACGAGCAGTACTTC	CASSLYNPPYEQYF
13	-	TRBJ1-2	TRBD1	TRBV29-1	TGCAGCGCCGGCTTAACAGGGGGCGCTGGCTACACCTTC	CSAGLTGGAGYTF
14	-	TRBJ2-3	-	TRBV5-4	TGTGCCAGCAGTCCCAGGGGTGGCACAGATACGCAGTATTTT	CASSPRGGTDTQYF
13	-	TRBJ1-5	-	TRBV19	TGTGCCAGTAGCCTTATGGGGGGTCAGCCCCAGCATTTT	CASSLMGGQPQHF
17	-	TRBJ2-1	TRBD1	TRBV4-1	TGCGCCAGCAGCCAAGGTGGGACAGGGGTCCCCTACAATGAGCAGTTCTTC	CASSQGGTGVPYNEQFF
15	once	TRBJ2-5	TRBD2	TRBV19	TGTGCCAGTAGTCCCGGGACTAGGCGGTTAGAGACCCAGTACTTC	CASSPGTRRLETQYF
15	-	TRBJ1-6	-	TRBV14	TGTGCCAGCAGCCAAGATCAGGGTTGGGATTCACCCCTCCACTTT	CASSQDQGWDSPLHF
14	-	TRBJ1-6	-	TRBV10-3	TGTGCCATCAGTGAGACAGCTGGTGATTCACCCCTCCACTTT	CAISETAGDSPLHF
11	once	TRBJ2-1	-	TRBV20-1	TGCAGTGCTGGGGACTCCAATGAGCAGTTCTTC	CSAGDSNEQFF
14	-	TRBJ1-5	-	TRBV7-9	TGTGCCAGCAGCGGAGACAGGAGGGGTCAGCCCCAGCATTTT	CASSGDRRGQPQHF
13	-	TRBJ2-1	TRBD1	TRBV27	TGTGCCAGCAGTTTGACAGGGGCCAATGAGCAGTTCTTC	CASSLTGANEQFF
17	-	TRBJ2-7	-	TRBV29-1	TGCAGCGCCTTCGGACGGGTTGGTACTACCCTCTCCTACGAGCAGTACTTC	CSAFGRVGTTLSYEQYF
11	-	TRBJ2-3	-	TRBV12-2	TGTGCAAGTCGCTTAGACAATACGCAGTATTTT	CASRLDNTQYF
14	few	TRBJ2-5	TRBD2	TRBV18	TGTGCCAGCTCCATGGGACTAGGGAAAGAGACCCAGTACTTC	CASSMGLGKETQYF
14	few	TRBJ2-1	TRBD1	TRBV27	TGTGCCAGCAATGAACAGGGGTCCTACAATGAGCAGTTCTTC	CASNEQGSYNEQFF
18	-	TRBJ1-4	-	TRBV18	TGTGCCAGCTCACTGAACACAGGGAGCTCCGCAACTAATGAAAAACTGTTTTTT	CASSLNTGSSATNEKLFF
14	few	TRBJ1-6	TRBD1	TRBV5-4	TGTGCCAGCAGCGTGACAGGGGGCGTCTCACCCCTCCACTTT	CASSVTGGVSPLHF
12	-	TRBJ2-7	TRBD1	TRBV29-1	TGCAGCTTCCGGACAGGGGCCTACGAGCAGTACTTC	CSFRTGAYEQYF
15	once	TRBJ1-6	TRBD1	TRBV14	TGTGCCAGCAGCCAGACCCCAGGGGGCGCGTCACCCCTCCACTTT	CASSQTPGGASPLHF
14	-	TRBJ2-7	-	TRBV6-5	TGTGCCAGCAGTTCGTGGGACGGCGCCTACGAGCAGTACTTC	CASSSWDGAYEQYF
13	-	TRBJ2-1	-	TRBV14	TGTGCCAGCAGCCACCCCGCCCGGGGTGAGCAGTTCTTC	CASSHPARGEQFF
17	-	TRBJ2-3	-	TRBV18	TGTGCCAGCTCAAGCGCCAAAGTGGGAGGGGGCCCAGATACGCAGTATTTT	CASSSAKVGGGPDTQYF
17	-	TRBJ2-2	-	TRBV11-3	TGTGCCAGCAGCTTAGATAGTGCCGGGACTGCTCACGGGGAGCTGTTTTTT	CASSLDSAGTAHGELFF